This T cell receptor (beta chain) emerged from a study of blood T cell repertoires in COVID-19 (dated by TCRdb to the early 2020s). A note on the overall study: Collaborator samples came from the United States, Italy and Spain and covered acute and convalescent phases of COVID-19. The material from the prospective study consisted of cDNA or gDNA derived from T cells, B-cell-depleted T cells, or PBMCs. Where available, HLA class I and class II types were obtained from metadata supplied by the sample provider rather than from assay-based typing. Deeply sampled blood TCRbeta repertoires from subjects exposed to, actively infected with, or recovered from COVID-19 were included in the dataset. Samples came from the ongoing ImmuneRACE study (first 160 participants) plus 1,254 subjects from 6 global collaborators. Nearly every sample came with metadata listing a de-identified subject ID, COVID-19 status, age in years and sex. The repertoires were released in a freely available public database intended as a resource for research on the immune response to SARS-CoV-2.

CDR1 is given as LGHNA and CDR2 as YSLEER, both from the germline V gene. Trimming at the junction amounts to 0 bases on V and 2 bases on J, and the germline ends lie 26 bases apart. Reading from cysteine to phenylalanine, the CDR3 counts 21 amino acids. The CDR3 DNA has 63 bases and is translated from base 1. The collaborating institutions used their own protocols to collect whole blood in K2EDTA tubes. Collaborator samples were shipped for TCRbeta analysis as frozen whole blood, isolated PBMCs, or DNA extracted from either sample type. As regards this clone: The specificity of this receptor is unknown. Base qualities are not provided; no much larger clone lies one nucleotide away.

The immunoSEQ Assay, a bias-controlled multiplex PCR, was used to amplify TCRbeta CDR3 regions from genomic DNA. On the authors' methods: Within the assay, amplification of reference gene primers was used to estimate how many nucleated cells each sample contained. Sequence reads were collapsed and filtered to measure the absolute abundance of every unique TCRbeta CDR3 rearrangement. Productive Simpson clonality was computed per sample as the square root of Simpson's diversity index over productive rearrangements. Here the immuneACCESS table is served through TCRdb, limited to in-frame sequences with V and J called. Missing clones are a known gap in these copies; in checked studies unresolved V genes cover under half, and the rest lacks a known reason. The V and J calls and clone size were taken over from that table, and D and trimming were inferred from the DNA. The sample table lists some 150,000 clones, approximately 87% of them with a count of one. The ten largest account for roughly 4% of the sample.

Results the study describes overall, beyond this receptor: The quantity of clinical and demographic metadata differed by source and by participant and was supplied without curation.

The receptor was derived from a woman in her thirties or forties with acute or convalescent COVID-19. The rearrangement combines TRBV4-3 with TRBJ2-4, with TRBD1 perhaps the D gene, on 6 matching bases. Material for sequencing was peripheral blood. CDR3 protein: CASSQELWGQNLFGSKNIQYF. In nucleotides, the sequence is TGCGCCAGCAGCCAAGAGTTATGGGGACAAAATTTATTCGGGTCCAAAAACATTCAGTACTTC.